This T cell receptor beta chain was identified in a study of cytomegalovirus exposure and HLA in healthy donors. Notes on this clone: This CDR3 is missing its conserved last phenylalanine or tryptophan, likely due to a read error.

Method: immunoSEQ multiplex PCR; TCRdb's copy keeps in-frame clones and lacks some. This table holds 76,000 or so clones, approximately 94% found once. The CDR3 has 13 residues. Trimming shortened V by 5 bases and J by 3 bases, and 13 bases separated the two germline ends. Germline-derived CDR1 and CDR2 are SQVTM and ANQGSEA. J is TRBJ1-2 and V is TRBV29-1; tentative D call: TRBD1 (5 bases). Sequenced: PBMCs. The receptor's source is a woman between 18 and 30 years old in good health and CMV-seropositive. The chain's CDR3 is CSVSQGRDYGYTL. CDR3 nucleotides: TGCAGCGTTTCTCAGGGTAGGGACTATGGCTACACCCTC.